A selection of T cell receptor beta chains follows, all from one sample in a study of neoadjuvant anti-PD-1 for oral cavity cancer. TCRdb's copy holds only in-frame clones and misses some; the assay was immunoSEQ multiplex PCR. Among about 12,000 clones, over 50% were seen once, and the ten largest hold 12%. This material consisted of tumor tissue, taken before nivolumab (anti-PD-1) treatment. These receptors came from a person between 35 and 79 years old with oral cavity squamous cell carcinoma. The CDR3 runs from the conserved cysteine through the conserved F or W. Each record gives: D gene, J gene, clone size, V gene, CDR3 DNA, CDR3 protein. The D gene is left open where the match is weak. For some rows the clone size is stated as once, few or many, or as a class when expanded; others skip it.

- TRBJ2-5 - TRBV7-7 TGTGCTACGGGAAAAGAGACCCAGTACTTC CATGKETQYF
- TRBJ1-1 - TRBV13 TGTGCCAGCAGCTTGATGGTCAGCCCATCGAACACTGAAGCTTTCTTT CASSLMVSPSNTEAFF
- TRBJ2-3 - TRBV9 TGTGCCAGCAGCGTACCGCCGGTCGGGGATACGCAGTATTTT CASSVPPVGDTQYF
- TRBJ1-1 few TRBV9 TGTGCCAGCAGCGTAGGAGGAGGGAGGACTGAAGCTTTCTTT CASSVGGGRTEAFF
- TRBJ2-7 - TRBV7-5 TGTGCCAGCAGCGACCGGGACTATTCCTACGAGCAGTACTTC CASSDRDYSYEQYF
TRBD2 TRBJ2-5 few TRBV11-2 TGTGCCAGCAGCTTAGGCCTAGCGGGGGGTTACCAAGAGACCCAGTACTTC CASSLGLAGGYQETQYF
TRBD1 TRBJ1-1 - TRBV28 TGTGCCAGCAGTCGACAGGGACGCACTGAAGCTTTCTTT CASSRQGRTEAFF
- TRBJ2-6 - TRBV19 TGTGCCAGTAGTGAGGGGGTTTCTGGGGCCAACGTCCTGACTTTC CASSEGVSGANVLTF
- TRBJ1-5 few TRBV9 TGTGCCAGCAGCGTAGAAGTGGGAGGTCAGCCCCAGCATTTT CASSVEVGGQPQHF
- TRBJ2-5 once TRBV20-1 TGCAGTGCAAGGTACCAAGAGACCCAGTACTTC CSARYQETQYF
TRBD1 TRBJ1-2 - TRBV5-4 TGTGCCAGCCACCCCCCGGGACAGCCCTATGGCTACACCTTC CASHPPGQPYGYTF
TRBD2 TRBJ2-1 few TRBV27 TGTGCCAGTACAACGGTGGGCGGGAGCTCCTACAATGAGCAGTTCTTC CASTTVGGSSYNEQFF
TRBD2 TRBJ2-3 few TRBV2 TGTGCCAGCAGTGAGGGACTAGCGGGACTGCATACGCAGTATTTT CASSEGLAGLHTQYF
TRBD2 TRBJ2-5 - TRBV27 TGTGCCAGCAGGCGGGGGGACTCGCAAGAGACCCAGTACTTC CASRRGDSQETQYF
- TRBJ1-5 few TRBV18 TGTGCCAGCTCACCGACAGAGGATCAGCCCCAGCATTTT CASSPTEDQPQHF
TRBD1 TRBJ2-7 - TRBV19 TGTGCCAGTAGTACGGGACAGGGAATCTACGAGCAGTACTTC CASSTGQGIYEQYF
- TRBJ2-1 - TRBV11-2 TGTGCCAGCAGCTTGGGGAATGAGCAGTTCTTC CASSLGNEQFF
- TRBJ2-7 - TRBV2 TGTGCCAGCAGAGAACTGGGGGCATCGACCTACGAGCAGTACTTC CASRELGASTYEQYF
- TRBJ2-7 - TRBV19 TGTGCCAGTAGCCTCCCGGACAGCGAGCAGTACTTC CASSLPDSEQYF
- TRBJ2-6 - TRBV6-1 TGTGCCAGCAGTGATTTGGGCAGAGTCTCTGGGGCCAACGTCCTGACTTTC CASSDLGRVSGANVLTF
- TRBJ2-2 - TRBV6-5 TGTGCCAGCAGAGTTGGGGACCACAACACCGGGGAGCTGTTTTTT CASRVGDHNTGELFF
- TRBJ2-7 - TRBV20-1 TGCAGTGCTTCCCAGATGAGTTCCCAGTACTTC CSASQMSSQYF
- TRBJ2-7 - TRBV5-4 TGTGCCAGCAGCTTGAAAGCGGAACCATCCTACGAGCAGTACTTC CASSLKAEPSYEQYF
- TRBJ1-1 few TRBV11-3 TGTGCCAGCAGCTTAGTGGGGGGTAGCCAAGCTTTCTTT CASSLVGGSQAFF
TRBD2 TRBJ2-1 - TRBV30 TGTGCCTGGAGTGTACTAGCGGGAGTCAATGAGCAGTTCTTC CAWSVLAGVNEQFF
TRBD2 TRBJ2-3 - TRBV10-3 TGTGCCATCACCGCTAGCGGAGCTAGCACAGATACGCAGTATTTT CAITASGASTDTQYF
TRBD2 TRBJ2-3 few TRBV10-3 TGTGCCAGCAGGACTAGCGGGAGCACAGATACGCAGTATTTT CASRTSGSTDTQYF
TRBD1 TRBJ2-7 - TRBV29-1 TGCAGCGTTGAGACAGGGGCTCGAACAGGGGGCGACGAGCAGTACTTC CSVETGARTGGDEQYF
TRBD2 TRBJ2-1 - TRBV5-4 TGTGCCAGCACCTACCCCACTAGCGGGGGCAATGAGCAGTTCTTC CASTYPTSGGNEQFF
- TRBJ2-1 - TRBV6-5 TGTGCCAGCAGTAGGCTGAGCTCCTACAATGAGCAGTTCTTC CASSRLSSYNEQFF
TRBD2 TRBJ2-7 - TRBV11-2 TGTGCCAGCAGCCCGGGGGGTTACGAGCAGTACTTC CASSPGGYEQYF
TRBD1 TRBJ2-1 - TRBV6-1 TGTGCCAGCTGGCTGGGACAGGGGGCGAATGAGCAGTTCTTC CASWLGQGANEQFF
TRBD2 TRBJ2-1 medium-sized TRBV5-1 TGCGCCAGCAGACTAGCGCCCTTAAATGAGCAGTTCTTC CASRLAPLNEQFF
- TRBJ1-3 - TRBV9 TGTGCCAGCAGCGTCACAGATAGCGGAAACACCATATATTTT CASSVTDSGNTIYF
- TRBJ2-4 - TRBV18 TGTGCCAGCTCACCACCGCAGGGCACTAGGGCCAAAAACATTCAGTACTTC CASSPPQGTRAKNIQYF
- TRBJ1-5 - TRBV2 TGTGCCAGCAGTGAGAGATCGGGGGGGGATCAGCCCCAGCATTTT CASSERSGGDQPQHF
- TRBJ1-1 few TRBV27 TGTGCCACCCTCAGAACAGGGACCACTGAAGCTTTCTTT CATLRTGTTEAFF
- TRBJ2-7 - TRBV7-2 TGTGCCAGCAGCTTGGGGGTAGGGCGCGAGCAGTACTTC CASSLGVGREQYF
- TRBJ2-7 - TRBV6-1 TGTGCCAGCAGCTTGACAGGTCCCGACGAGCAGTACTTC CASSLTGPDEQYF
TRBD1 TRBJ2-1 - TRBV19 TGTGCCAGTAGCAGAGACAGGGGGCTAACGAGCGGGACTGAGCAGTTCTTC CASSRDRGLTSGTEQFF
- TRBJ2-7 - TRBV7-9 TGTGCCAGCAGCTTAGGAGGGAATGGGGACGAGCAGTACTTC CASSLGGNGDEQYF